This T cell receptor beta chain derives from a study of blood T cell repertoires in COVID-19. For the study at large: The analysed material was cDNA or gDNA that came from T cells, B-cell-depleted T cells, or PBMCs.

Using immunoSEQ multiplex PCR, the repertoire was profiled, and TCRdb retains in-frame clones only, with some absent. The table lists under 250,000 clones, about nine tenths of them singletons, with about 1.7% in the top ten. Sequenced input: PBMCs or T cells enriched from blood (not recorded which). The receptor comes from a man aged 35-49 years who had recovered from COVID-19.

CDR3 bases: TGTGCCAGCAGTCCGAACATAGGTTCAGGGGAGTACCGACAGCCCCAGCATTTT. Translating gives CASSPNIGSGEYRQPQHF. The chain recombines TRBV28 with TRBJ1-5; D may be TRBD1 (6 bases). Germline V CDR1 and CDR2: MDHEN, SYDVKM. Trimming removed 5 bases at V and 7 bases at J, with 27 bases between. The CDR3 loop spans 18 amino acids.